This T cell receptor (beta chain) is drawn from a study of blood T cell repertoires in COVID-19. Study overall: There were acute and convalescent COVID-19 samples, and they came from the United States, Italy and Spain.

The trim removed 6 bases at V and 3 bases at J, leaving 13 bases unmatched. This CDR3 has 17 amino acids. CDR1 is SGHVS, CDR2 FQNEAQ, per germline. Exposed enrollees had met someone with a PCR-confirmed or clinician-diagnosed COVID-19 case at some point within the 2 weeks before study entry. Produced via immunoSEQ multiplex PCR; TCRdb's table is partial and in-frame only. The sample gives 65,000 or so clones, around two thirds of which show up once; approximately 50% is in the top ten. The sequence derives from a woman between 55 and 75 years old who had been exposed to COVID-19. The genes are TRBV7-8 and TRBJ2-5; 10 nucleotides match TRBD2. Sequencing was done on a sample of PBMCs or T cells enriched from blood (not recorded which). CDR3 sequence reads: CASSPNDLGLAKETQYF. CDR3 nucleotide sequence: TGTGCCAGCAGTCCAAATGACCTGGGACTAGCGAAAGAGACCCAGTACTTC.